This T cell receptor (beta chain) was recovered during a study of untreated major depressive disorder (dated by TCRdb to the late 2010s). Study-wide context: The study was a cross-sectional case-control comparison of T cell phenotype and TCR repertoire between antidepressant-free major depressive disorder patients and individually matched non-depressed controls. Differences in Vbeta 5.1, Vbeta 11 and Vbeta 22 usage observed by flow cytometry in the whole cohort were followed up by sequencing. Paper-wide results and their limitations: In every sequenced subject, the top five TRBV05-01 clones were all identified as private clones. Sequencing confirmed higher TRBV05-01 (Vbeta 5.1) usage among CD4+ T cells of depressed patients than controls, with p = 0.040 in a one-tailed test. For the sequencing comparisons, one-tailed planned tests were applied to only three Vbeta families that had been selected in advance. Because of the strict matching and exclusion criteria, the study sample was comparatively small, which limits how generalizable the findings are. In the sequencing data, TRBV25-01 and TRBV02-01 usage was found to follow the flow-cytometry pattern, although statistical significance was not reached.

The junction carries 18 bases between V and J, which are trimmed by 2 bases and 4 bases respectively. CDR1 and CDR2 are read off the germline V gene as MNHNS and SASEGT. From the cysteine up to the phenylalanine, the CDR3 has a length of 17 residues. Just the 51-base CDR3 DNA is kept, in frame starting at base 1. Each depressed patient was matched pairwise with a non-depressed control on sex, age, current smoking status and body mass index. Every participant in the study was of European descent. Controls scored 5 or less on the Quick Inventory of Depressive Symptoms-Self Report and had no mood disorder, either currently or at any point in their lifetime. Participants were excluded if they had major medical conditions, Axis I/II comorbidities, regular medication or illicit drug use, or weekly alcohol intake above 100 g. Roughly 31 ml of peripheral blood was collected from each participant into EDTA tubes. Magnetic negative selection with the BD IMag Human CD4 T Lymphocyte Enrichment Set was used to purify CD4+ T cells from thawed PBMCs. The CD4+ enrichment method typically yielded 85% to 95% purity as confirmed by flow cytometry. A subgroup of four or five case-control pairs, chosen blind to chemokine receptor expression and flow-cytometric repertoire skewing results, underwent TCRbeta sequencing. Every blood sample was taken in the morning at 8:00 a.m., and Ficoll-Hypaque gradient centrifugation was used to isolate PBMCs. Until being assayed, PBMCs were kept in liquid nitrogen after cryopreservation by gradual cooling to -80 degrees C.

Only one count was recorded for this clone. Which antigen it targets is not known. No per-base quality is available; no much larger clone lies one base away. The Qiagen DNeasy Blood and Tissue Kit was used to extract total genomic DNA from purified CD4+ T cells. Amplification and sequencing of the TCRbeta CDR3 region, as defined according to IMGT, were carried out with immunoSEQ immunosequencing protocols. On the study's bioinformatics: The immunoSEQ service preprocessed the raw sequence data to correct PCR and sequencing errors. The sequence data were loaded into the immunoSEQ Analyzer and then analyzed further using VDJtools v1.0.7. The paired Wilcoxon signed-rank test was applied to assess differences between patients and controls. In TCRdb, the immuneACCESS table is reduced to in-frame sequences with V and J assigned. These tables do not hold every clone; where another copy was compared, an unresolved V gene accounts for under half, and the others remain unexplained. Clonal size and the V and J genes are those of that table, whereas D and trimming came from the DNA. The sample yields approximately 20,000 clones; 80% to 95% were counted once. Jointly, the top ten make up about 0.31% of the sample.

The sequenced sample consisted of CD4+ T cells from PBMCs. The V and J segments used are TRBV6-1 and TRBJ1-3; TRBD1 is possibly the D segment (6 matching bases). The clonotype originates from a man younger than 40 in good health. The CDR3 corresponds to CASSEIPPQGSGNTIYF. The nucleotides read TGTGCCAGCAGTGAAATTCCCCCGCAGGGGTCAGGAAACACCATATATTTT.